Below are 19 T cell receptor beta chains sequenced from a single sample in a study of a mutant IDH1 vaccine in newly diagnosed glioma. Clones were read by immunoSEQ multiplex PCR, and TCRdb kept only the in-frame ones, dropping some. The top ten clones hold around 3.9% of a sample with some 57,000 clones, about 85% of them seen once. No cognate antigen is known for these TCRs. Time point specified: week 35, safety follow-up. Doses comprised 300 ug of mutant IDH1 20-mer peptide each, plus topical imiquimod. Sequences were derived from PBMCs, sampled from a glioma patient whose treatment included an IDH1 peptide vaccine. These receptors were taken from a woman aged 18-29 years with glioma.

The chain recombines TRBV4-2 with TRBJ1-3; D call uncertain. The germline V and J ends were trimmed by 4 bases and 7 bases, with 11 bases remaining between them. Germline-derived CDR1 and CDR2 are LGHNA and YNFKEQ. This CDR3 is built from 13 residues. CDR3 sequence reads: CASSLSGSNTIYF. The CDR3 DNA follows: TGTGCCAGCAGCCTCTCAGGATCCAACACCATATATTTT.

This chain connects TRBV30 to TRBJ2-1; 9 nucleotides align to TRBD2. The CDR3 has 16 amino acids. The germline V gene encodes CDR1 GTSNPN and CDR2 SVGIG (reference sequence). The J segment lost 3 bases and the V segment lost 2 bases, leaving 8 bases of the junction unmatched. The CDR3 protein is CAWSSGLATIYNEQFF. The CDR3 DNA reads TGTGCCTGGAGTAGTGGACTAGCGACGATCTACAATGAGCAGTTCTTC.

The sample holds a few counts of this clone. This chain links TRBV25-1 with TRBJ2-1; the match to TRBD2 covers 11 bases. The CDR3 is made up of 13 amino acids. In germline, CDR1 is MGHDK, CDR2 SYGVNS. J gave up 3 bases and V 8 bases, and 0 bases lay outside the gene matches. CDR3 DNA: TGTGCCAGCGGACTAGCGGGCTACAATGAGCAGTTCTTC. Its protein product is CASGLAGYNEQFF. The whole variable domain, remainder taken from reference TRBV25-1 and TRBJ2-1, is EADIYQTPRYLVIGTGKKITLECSQTMGHDKMYWYQQDPGMELHLIHYSYGVNSTEKGDLSSESTVSRIRTEHFPLTLESARPSHTSQYLCASGLAGYNEQFFGPGTRLTVL.

The CDR3 reads CASSSTEYSPLHF. For the CDR3, the DNA is TGTGCCAGCAGCTCAACAGAGTATTCACCCCTCCACTTT. The V call is TRBV7-3, the J call TRBJ1-6; D is uncertain. This CDR3 is built from 13 residues. V gave up 4 bases and J gave up 8 bases, with 9 bases separating them. Germline CDR1 reads SGHTA; CDR2 reads FQGTGA.

This chain connects TRBV18 to TRBJ2-1; D is unclear. CDR3 length: 15 amino acids. Germline lookup yields CDR1 KGHSH and CDR2 LQKENI. Trimming shortened V by 3 bases and J by 0 bases, and 9 bases separated the two germline ends. In DNA, the CDR3 is TGTGCCAGCTCACCTTTGGATATCTCCTACAATGAGCAGTTCTTC. Translation gives CASSPLDISYNEQFF.

This chain uses TRBV9 with TRBJ2-7; 9 bases are shared with TRBD2. This CDR3 region has 16 residues. Germline CDR1 is SGDLS and CDR2 is YYNGEE. The trim removed 0 bases at V and 6 bases at J, leaving 10 bases unmatched. CDR3 sequence (DNA): TGTGCCAGCAGCGTAGAGGCGGTAGCGGGAGTTGTCGAGCAGTACTTC. This sequence encodes CASSVEAVAGVVEQYF.

V is TRBV30 and J is TRBJ2-2, with D possibly being TRBD1 (6 bases). Looked up from germline, CDR1 is GTSNPN and CDR2 is SVGIG (reference sequence). This CDR3 has 15 amino acids. V dropped 0 bases and J dropped 3 bases, with 11 bases sitting between them. CDR3 in DNA: TGTGCCTGGAGTGTACCTGGGACACACACCGGGGAGCTGTTTTTT. It is translated as CAWSVPGTHTGELFF.

The J gene is TRBJ2-1, the V gene TRBV27; the match to TRBD2 covers 7 bases. The germline CDR1 and CDR2 sequences are MNHEY and SMNVEV (reference sequence). The CDR3 is 13 residues long. Trimming at V came to 3 bases and at J to 9 bases, leaving 5 bases not matched to a gene. CDR3 bases: TGTGCCAGCAGTTTGGGCGGGAGTGTTGAGCAGTTCTTC. As protein: CASSLGGSVEQFF.

This chain uses TRBV30 with TRBJ1-3; D possibly corresponds to TRBD1 (6 bases). The V end was cut by 2 bases, the J end by 5 bases, with 13 bases between. CDR1 and CDR2 (germline): GTSNPN, SVGIG (reference sequence). CDR3 length equals 14 residues. The CDR3 sequence is CAWSFSGERNTIYF. For the CDR3, the DNA is TGTGCCTGGAGTTTTTCAGGGGAACGAAACACCATATATTTT.

The chain combines TRBV11-2 with TRBJ1-1; D perhaps matches TRBD1 (6 bases). The germline gives CDR1 SGHAT, CDR2 FQNNGV. This CDR3 spans 12 amino acids. Trimming pared 11 bases from V and 4 bases from J, leaving 14 bases between. The CDR3: CAGGGGITEAFF. DNA of the CDR3: TGTGCCGGCGGGGGCGGAATCACTGAAGCTTTCTTT.

V gene TRBV7-6 combines with J gene TRBJ2-2, with 10 nucleotides matching TRBD2. There are 15 residues in the CDR3. The germline CDR1 and CDR2 sequences are SGHVS and FNYEAQ. Losses at the gene ends were 4 bases for V and 7 bases for J; bases not matched to a gene: 6. The CDR3 region is CASSSGLAQYGELFF. The CDR3 DNA follows: TGTGCCAGCAGCTCGGGACTAGCGCAATACGGGGAGCTGTTTTTT.

The V call is TRBV5-1, the J call TRBJ2-5; D is ambiguous. Trimming shortened V by 3 bases and J by 1 base, and 7 bases separated the two germline ends. Germline V gene data show CDR1 as SGHRS and CDR2 as YFSETQ. The CDR3 runs 13 residues. CDR3 loop: CASSWSPQETQYF. CDR3 sequence (DNA): TGCGCCAGCAGCTGGAGTCCCCAAGAGACCCAGTACTTC. Complete variable domain (other parts from reference TRBV5-1 and TRBJ2-5): KAGVTQTPRYLIKTRGQQVTLSCSPISGHRSVSWYQQTPGQGLQFLFEYFSETQRNKGNFPGRFSGRQFSNSRSEMNVSTLELGDSALYLCASSWSPQETQYFGPGTRLLVL.

This clone was counted a single time. V usage is TRBV11-3 and J usage is TRBJ2-7; D is perhaps TRBD2 (5 bases). This CDR3 has 13 amino acids. Germline values: CDR1 SGHNT, CDR2 YENEEA. V dropped 7 bases and J dropped 2 bases, with 12 bases sitting between them. DNA of the CDR3: TGTGCCAGCAACCAAGCGGCGACCTACGAGCAGTACTTC. Translating gives CASNQAATYEQYF.

The J gene is TRBJ1-6, the V gene TRBV27; possible D gene TRBD1, 5 bases. The CDR3 consists of 14 residues. V gave up 5 bases and J gave up 4 bases, with 9 bases separating them. Germline CDR1 is MNHEY and CDR2 is SMNVEV (reference sequence). The CDR3 loop is CASSPGAYNSPLHF. Here the CDR3 DNA reads TGTGCCAGCAGTCCCGGGGCATATAATTCACCCCTCCACTTT.

The chain is built from TRBV7-2 and TRBJ2-2, with 15 positions matching TRBD2. Germline-derived CDR1 and CDR2 are SGHTA and FQGNSA. The CDR3 is 16 amino acids. V shed 5 bases and J 4 bases; nucleotides not matched to a gene: 2. The CDR3 loop reads CASSGGLAGGTGELFF. The CDR3 nucleotides read TGTGCCAGCAGCGGGGGACTAGCGGGGGGCACCGGGGAGCTGTTTTTT.

The chain carries TRBV7-2 and TRBJ1-1; D not certain. The germline V and J ends were trimmed by 5 bases and 4 bases, with 11 bases remaining between them. Germline V CDR1 and CDR2: SGHTA, FQGNSA. The CDR3 has 13 amino acids. The CDR3 coding sequence is TGTGCCAGCAGCCCGCGGGTGATCACTGAAGCTTTCTTT. Protein: CASSPRVITEAFF.

The chain couples TRBV6-4 to TRBJ2-3; TRBD2 matches at 8 bases. J lost 6 bases, V lost 0 bases, and 5 bases had no gene match. The CDR3 contains 15 residues. In germline, CDR1 is MRHNA, CDR2 SNTAGT. CDR3 nucleotides: TGTGCCAGCAGTGACTCCGGGGGGGTGTTTGATACGCAGTATTTT. Translating it yields CASSDSGGVFDTQYF.

The chain has TRBV10-2 and TRBJ2-2, with 12 bases aligning to TRBD2. The CDR3 is 15 amino acids. The germline CDR1 and CDR2 sequences are WSHSY and SAAADI. The V gene end was trimmed by 5 bases and the J gene end by 6 bases; junction bases not matched to a gene: 4. The CDR3 loop reads CASSPTSGGPGELFF. Here the CDR3 DNA reads TGCGCCAGCAGTCCTACTAGCGGGGGGCCCGGGGAGCTGTTTTTT.

The genes are TRBV5-1 and TRBJ2-1; 9 positions agree with TRBD2. CDR3 size: 16 residues. Per germline, CDR1 SGHRS and CDR2 YFSETQ. The junction had 6 bases not matched to a gene; V was cut back by 3 bases and J by 2 bases. CDR3 bases: TGCGCCAGCAGCTGGAGGGCTAGCGGGGCCTACAATGAGCAGTTCTTC. Translation gives CASSWRASGAYNEQFF.